These 15 T cell receptor beta chains share one sample of origin, sequenced in a study of T cells in Graves' hyperthyroidism and ophthalmopathy. Regions amplified from RNA transcripts were the TCR beta CDR3 regions. HTBI primers were employed in a first-round RT-PCR of the TCR CDR3. From the multiplex PCR reads, TCRdb called clonotypes with MiXCR, one entry per CDR3 protein. Of roughly 360,000 distinct CDR3 sequences listed, 13% are singletons. The sequenced material came from blood. The receptor source for this set is a man aged 30 to 39 with Graves' hyperthyroidism that later progressed to Graves' ophthalmopathy.

This clonotype was observed at least ten times. CDR3 sequence: CSVEAGGSLNTEAFF. The CDR3 region has the DNA TGCAGCGTTGAAGCAGGCGGCAGCCTGAACACTGAAGCTTTCTTT. V is TRBV29-1 and J is TRBJ1-1; D gene ambiguous. Trimming cost V 1 base and J 0 bases, with 12 bases left between them. Germline values: CDR1 SQVTM, CDR2 ANQGSEA. The CDR3 runs to 15 residues.

This clonotype showed up just a few times. The J gene is TRBJ2-3, the V gene TRBV5-6, with no clear D. The V gene lost 3 bases and the J gene lost 3 bases, with 8 bases spanning the gap. The germline gives CDR1 SGHDT, CDR2 YYEEEE. The CDR3 covers 13 residues. Here the CDR3 reads CASSSLETDTQYF. CDR3 DNA sequence: TGTGCCAGCAGCTCGCTCGAGACAGATACGCAGTATTTT.

The V call is TRBV4-2, the J call TRBJ2-7, with 11 positions matching TRBD2. From germline, CDR1 is LGHNA and CDR2 YNFKEQ. V lost 0 bases, J lost 2 bases, and 3 bases stayed unmatched. This CDR3 contains 16 residues. CDR3 region: CASSQDNSGGAYEQYF. The CDR3 nucleotides read TGTGCCAGCAGCCAAGATAATAGCGGGGGGGCCTACGAGCAGTACTTC.

This clonotype was counted many times. The V call is TRBV3-1, the J call TRBJ2-3; D not resolved. Germline V gives CDR1 LGHDT, CDR2 YNNKEL (reference sequence). The CDR3 is 14 residues long. Deletions cut 6 bases from V and 4 bases from J, with 14 bases between. Here the CDR3 reads CASRPGEVPDTQYF. The CDR3 nucleotides are TGTGCCAGCAGACCTGGGGAAGTCCCAGATACGCAGTATTTT.

There are many counts of this clonotype. V and J are TRBV19 and TRBJ2-4, with 9 bases that match TRBD1. The CDR3 has 14 residues. CDR1 LNHDA and CDR2 SQIVND come from the germline V gene (reference sequence). Germline trimming cut 6 bases from V and 7 bases from J; bases unmatched to any gene: 7. CDR3 region: CASRPGQGRNIQYF. CDR3 nucleotide sequence: TGTGCCAGTAGACCGGGACAGGGAAGGAACATTCAGTACTTC.

The chain uses TRBV18 and TRBJ2-1, with D possibly matching TRBD1 (6 bases). Germline CDR1 is KGHSH and CDR2 is LQKENI. The CDR3 is 16 residues long. Deletions cut 3 bases from V and 7 bases from J, with 19 bases between. CDR3 DNA sequence: TGTGCCAGCTCACCCTCGGACAGCATCGTTTTGAATGAGCAGTTCTTC. This sequence encodes CASSPSDSIVLNEQFF.

CDR3 bases: TGTGCCAGCTCTCCGGCAGGGGCCTACGAGCAGTACTTC. Its translation is CASSPAGAYEQYF. The V gene is TRBV18, the J gene TRBJ2-7, with D perhaps TRBD1 (6 bases). CDR1 KGHSH and CDR2 LQKENI come from the germline V gene. The CDR3 loop spans 13 amino acids. V was trimmed by 6 bases and J by 2 bases, leaving 11 bases between them.

Only a few counts were recorded for this clonotype. The rearrangement uses TRBV24-1 and TRBJ2-2; possibly TRBD1 for D (5 bases). Germline V lookup: CDR1 KGHDR, CDR2 SFDVKD. The CDR3 has 14 amino acids. V was pared by 6 bases and J by 0 bases, with 7 bases between. The CDR3 loop is CATSWTPNTGELFF. Here the CDR3 DNA reads TGTGCCACCAGTTGGACACCGAACACCGGGGAGCTGTTTTTT.

This clonotype was found many times. The chain links TRBV7-2 to TRBJ2-3; a possible D gene is TRBD1 (6 bases). Trimming took 5 bases from V and 4 from J, leaving 16 bases between them. The CDR3 is made up of 15 amino acids. Germline V gene data show CDR1 as SGHTA and CDR2 as FQGNSA. The DNA for the CDR3 is TGTGCCAGCAGCACGGCCCCACAGGGCGCAGATACGCAGTATTTT. Encoded protein: CASSTAPQGADTQYF.

This chain's CDR3 is CAISVFYWDDPYNEQFF. CDR3 coding DNA: TGTGCCATCAGTGTTTTCTATTGGGACGACCCGTACAATGAGCAGTTCTTC. The chain links TRBV10-3 to TRBJ2-1; TRBD1 or TRBD2 may be the D gene (5 bases each). V lost 4 bases, J lost 4 bases, and 20 bases lay in between. Germline V gives CDR1 ENHRY, CDR2 SYGVKD. This CDR3 contains 17 residues.

This clonotype has at least ten counts. For the CDR3, the DNA is TGCAGTGCTAGAGGCCAGGACACCTACTATGGCTACACCTTC. This sequence encodes CSARGQDTYYGYTF. The rearrangement uses TRBV20-1 and TRBJ1-2, with a tentative D call TRBD1 (5 bases). This CDR3 is built from 14 residues. Trimming cost V 1 base and J 3 bases, with 12 bases left between them. CDR1 and CDR2 (germline): DFQATT, SNEGSKA (reference sequence).

The rearrangement links TRBV3-1 to TRBJ2-7; the match to TRBD1 covers 8 bases. V shed 2 bases, J shed 6 bases, and the junction held 12 bases outside the gene matches. CDR3 length equals 16 residues. The germline gives CDR1 LGHDT, CDR2 YNNKEL (reference sequence). The CDR3 is CASSQLRGQGNGEQYF. DNA of the CDR3: TGTGCCAGCAGCCAACTCAGAGGACAGGGTAATGGCGAGCAGTACTTC.

As to this clonotype: The junction does not match germline at one end; this may be a read error. The CDR3: CASSMDQGTGNTTYF. The CDR3 DNA reads TGTGCCAGCAGCATGGACCAGGGGACTGGAAACACCACATATTTT. The V call is TRBV5-5, the J call TRBJ1-3; a weak D match, TRBD1 (6 bases). The germline gives CDR1 SGHKS, CDR2 YYEKEE (reference sequence). The CDR3 runs to 15 residues.

This clonotype was counted a few times. V usage is TRBV5-1 and J usage is TRBJ1-1; 7 positions match TRBD1. V lost 4 bases, J lost 4 bases, and 13 bases stayed unmatched. In germline, CDR1 is SGHRS, CDR2 YFSETQ. This CDR3 comprises 16 residues. Here the CDR3 DNA reads TGCGCCAGCAGCCCGATACAGGGGAGGTGGGGCACTGAAGCTTTCTTT. Protein sequence: CASSPIQGRWGTEAFF. The complete variable domain, with remaining parts taken from reference TRBV5-1 and TRBJ1-1, reads KAGVTQTPRYLIKTRGQQVTLSCSPISGHRSVSWYQQTPGQGLQFLFEYFSETQRNKGNFPGRFSGRQFSNSRSEMNVSTLELGDSALYLCASSPIQGRWGTEAFFGQGTRLTVV.

This clonotype occurred many times. CDR3 region: CSARDGRDSEETQYF. CDR3 sequence (DNA): TGCAGTGCTAGAGATGGGAGGGACAGTGAAGAGACCCAGTACTTC. This chain connects TRBV20-1 to TRBJ2-5; D tentatively fits TRBD1 or TRBD2 (7 bases each). This CDR3 has 15 amino acids. Trimming left V 0 bases short and J 3 bases short, with 14 bases between. Germline V gene sequence: CDR1 DFQATT, CDR2 SNEGSKA (reference sequence).